The 30 T cell receptor beta chains presented below share a single source sample, sequenced in a study of T-cell memory formation after mild COVID-19. TCRdb re-derived calls from the 5' RACE reads in MiXCR, one entry per CDR3 protein. The sample consists of under 300,000 distinct CDR3 sequences, more than 15% of them appearing once. The specimen was PBMCs or a T cell subset sorted from them (not recorded which). The receptor source for this set is a man between 18 and 29 years old who had mild COVID-19 (a few samples of this study predate the infection). Cell type and time point are not known.

The sample holds a few counts of this clonotype. This chain connects TRBV18 to TRBJ2-3; D remains unclear. Trimming cost V 6 bases and J 2 bases, with 6 bases left between them. Germline CDR1 is KGHSH and CDR2 is LQKENI. This CDR3 spans 12 amino acids. The CDR3 sequence: CASSEYTDTQYF. The CDR3 region has the DNA TGTGCCAGCTCGGAGTACACAGATACGCAGTATTTT.

This clonotype was detected only a few times. This chain joins TRBV9 and TRBJ2-5; D gene unclear. From germline, CDR1 is SGDLS and CDR2 YYNGEE. The V and J ends lost 0 bases and 0 bases respectively, with 6 bases between them. The CDR3 spans 14 residues. Written as DNA, the CDR3 is TGTGCCAGCAGCGTAGTTTGGGACCAAGAGACCCAGTACTTC. Protein sequence: CASSVVWDQETQYF.

The chain has TRBV7-9 and TRBJ1-2, with no clear D. Germline loops: CDR1 SEHNR, CDR2 FQNEAQ (reference sequence). V was clipped by 1 base and J by 7 bases, with 13 bases between them. The CDR3 extends over 14 amino acids. CDR3 nucleotide sequence: TGTGCCAGCAGCTTAGGGGTCCCTAGCGGTGGCTACACCTTC. It encodes CASSLGVPSGGYTF.

The chain couples TRBV12-3 or TRBV12-4 to TRBJ1-2; D gene uncertain. V lost 6 bases, J lost 7 bases, and 27 bases lay in between. The CDR3 loop spans 17 amino acids. Here the CDR3 reads CASSLRGIQAGLGGYTF. Here the CDR3 DNA reads TGTGCCAGCAGCCTTCGGGGTATTCAGGCTGGCCTGGGTGGCTACACCTTC.

The chain carries TRBV30 and TRBJ1-2; D is ambiguous. The V end lost 1 base, the J end lost 0 bases, and 6 bases lay between the germline ends. There are 13 residues in the CDR3. CDR1 and CDR2 from the germline V gene are GTSNPN and SVGIG (reference sequence). CDR3 protein: CAWSGGSNYGYTF. The CDR3 region has the DNA TGTGCCTGGAGTGGAGGGTCTAACTATGGCTACACCTTC. The full variable domain, with the rest looked up from reference TRBV30 and TRBJ1-2, is SQTIHQWPATLVQPVGSPLSLECTVEGTSNPNLYWYRQAAGRGLQLLFYSVGIGQISSEVPQNLSASRPQDRQFILSSKKLLLSDSGFYLCAWSGGSNYGYTFGSGTRLTVV.

This clonotype was recorded only once. V and J are TRBV5-1 and TRBJ2-2; TRBD1 matches 7 bases. CDR3 length: 14 residues. J was trimmed by 4 bases and V by 4 bases; bases with no gene match: 4. Germline loops: CDR1 SGHRS, CDR2 YFSETQ. The chain's CDR3 is CASSPTGPTGELFF. The CDR3 coding sequence is TGCGCCAGCAGCCCGACAGGGCCCACCGGGGAGCTGTTTTTT.

The V gene is TRBV7-6, the J gene TRBJ2-3; the D call may be TRBD1 or TRBD2 (5 bases each). CDR3 length equals 14 residues. Trimming took 5 bases from V and 4 from J, leaving 13 bases between them. CDR1 SGHVS and CDR2 FNYEAQ come from the germline V gene. The CDR3 DNA is TGTGCCAGCAGCCCCCTGGGGGAAGCAGATACGCAGTATTTT. This translates into CASSPLGEADTQYF.

The rearrangement joins TRBV6-2 or TRBV6-3 to TRBJ2-3; D is tentatively TRBD1 or TRBD2 (5 bases each). In germline, CDR1 is MNHEY, CDR2 SVGEGT. Trimming stripped 6 bases from V and 2 bases from J, with 15 bases between. CDR3 length: 15 amino acids. CDR3 region: CASRRRDRPTDTQYF. The DNA for the CDR3 is TGTGCCAGCAGACGCAGGGACCGCCCCACAGATACGCAGTATTTT.

The V gene is TRBV20-1, the J gene TRBJ1-1, with unresolved D. This CDR3 contains 14 residues. Germline V gene lookup returns CDR1 DFQATT and CDR2 SNEGSKA (reference sequence). V was clipped by 0 bases and J by 3 bases, with 11 bases between them. CDR3 nucleotides: TGCAGTGCTAGAGATTCACGGTGGGACACTGAAGCTTTCTTT. It translates to CSARDSRWDTEAFF.

This clonotype was detected only a few times. The chain couples TRBV2 to TRBJ2-3; TRBD2 matches at 9 bases. The CDR3 is 15 amino acids. With 6 bases clipped from V and 0 bases from J, the junction kept 4 bases outside the gene matches. The germline gives CDR1 SNHLY, CDR2 FYNNEI. The CDR3 here is CASSASGTSTDTQYF. As DNA, the CDR3 is TGTGCCAGCAGCGCTAGCGGGACTAGCACAGATACGCAGTATTTT.

The J gene is TRBJ2-6, the V gene TRBV28; 8 positions agree with TRBD1. The CDR3 covers 15 residues. J was trimmed by 4 bases and V by 6 bases; bases with no gene match: 5. The germline V gene encodes CDR1 MDHEN and CDR2 SYDVKM. CDR3 sequence reads: CASRSTGVGANVLTF. The CDR3 DNA reads as TGTGCCAGCAGATCGACAGGGGTGGGGGCCAACGTCCTGACTTTC.

The rearrangement joins TRBV29-1 to TRBJ1-5; D ambiguous. The germline gives CDR1 SQVTM, CDR2 ANQGSEA. Trimming removed 4 bases at V and 0 bases at J, with 7 bases between. The CDR3 contains 13 residues. CDR3 sequence (DNA): TGCAGCGTTGCGTTAAATAGCAATCAGCCCCAGCATTTT. Translation: CSVALNSNQPQHF.

In its sample, this clonotype was seen a few times. The chain recombines TRBV5-1 with TRBJ2-5; TRBD1 matches 9 bases. Germline V lookup: CDR1 SGHRS, CDR2 YFSETQ. V lost 1 base to trimming and J lost 4 bases; unmatched junction nucleotides: 5. The length of the CDR3 is 15 residues. CDR3 nucleotides: TGCGCCAGCAGCTTGCAAACAGGGGGCGTAGAGACCCAGTACTTC. Its protein product is CASSLQTGGVETQYF.

This clonotype was recorded a few times. The V call is TRBV7-9, the J call TRBJ2-2; TRBD1 or TRBD2 may be the D gene (5 bases each). Germline CDR1 SEHNR, CDR2 FQNEAQ (reference sequence). The CDR3 length is 16 residues. The V end lost 1 base, the J end lost 4 bases, and 13 bases lay between the germline ends. The CDR3 reads CASSLEGTGRTGELFF. In nucleotides, the CDR3 is TGTGCCAGCAGCTTAGAAGGGACGGGGCGCACCGGGGAGCTGTTTTTT.

J is TRBJ2-6 and V is TRBV5-1; no definite D call. The ends were cut back, 1 base at V and 2 bases at J, with 10 bases in the middle. CDR1 is SGHRS and CDR2 is YFSETQ in the germline V gene. CDR3 size: 16 residues. The chain's CDR3 is CASSLSDTAGANVLTF. DNA of the CDR3: TGCGCCAGCAGCTTGTCCGACACAGCTGGGGCCAACGTCCTGACTTTC. The whole variable domain, remainder taken from reference TRBV5-1 and TRBJ2-6, is KAGVTQTPRYLIKTRGQQVTLSCSPISGHRSVSWYQQTPGQGLQFLFEYFSETQRNKGNFPGRFSGRQFSNSRSEMNVSTLELGDSALYLCASSLSDTAGANVLTFGAGSRLTVL.

The chain joins TRBV4-2 to TRBJ1-4; maybe TRBD1 (5 bases). V dropped 5 bases and J dropped 3 bases, with 13 bases sitting between them. Germline lookup yields CDR1 LGHNA and CDR2 YNFKEQ. The CDR3 has 15 amino acids. The CDR3 loop is CASSEPGRPNEKLFF. CDR3 nucleotides: TGTGCCAGCAGCGAACCGGGACGGCCTAATGAAAAACTGTTTTTT.

The V gene is TRBV6-5, the J gene TRBJ2-7, with D possibly matching TRBD2 (6 bases). The CDR3 covers 15 residues. V was pared by 0 bases and J by 3 bases, with 12 bases between. CDR1 and CDR2 (germline): MNHEY, SVGAGI. The CDR3 is CASSYSGGKGYEQYF. The DNA of the CDR3 is TGTGCCAGCAGTTACTCTGGGGGGAAGGGCTACGAGCAGTACTTC.

Ten or more counts support this clonotype. The chain links TRBV6-4 to TRBJ2-1, with TRBD2 as a possible D gene (5 bases). Germline assignment: CDR1 MRHNA and CDR2 SNTAGT. With 4 bases removed from V and 4 bases from J, the gap between germline ends came to 8 bases. The CDR3 contains 13 residues. The CDR3 region has the DNA TGTGCCAGCAGTGTCGGGGATTACAATGAGCAGTTCTTC. Its protein product is CASSVGDYNEQFF.

The table lists this clonotype with a few counts. This chain links TRBV6-5 with TRBJ1-5; 7 bases agree with TRBD1. V lost 8 bases to trimming and J lost 0 bases; unmatched junction nucleotides: 13. The CDR3 is 17 amino acids. CDR1 MNHEY and CDR2 SVGAGI come from the germline V gene. The CDR3: CASFGDSRRYSNQPQHF. CDR3 coding DNA: TGTGCCAGCTTTGGGGACAGCCGAAGATATAGCAATCAGCCCCAGCATTTT.

The DNA of the CDR3 is TGTGCCAGCAGGTGGTACACTGAAGCTTTCTTT. This gives the protein CASRWYTEAFF. The chain is built from TRBV7-9 and TRBJ1-1; D uncertain. The germline CDR1 and CDR2 sequences are SEHNR and FQNEAQ (reference sequence). Between the trimmed V and J ends, which lost 6 bases and 3 bases, there was a span of 5 bases. The CDR3 sequence is 11 residues long.

The CDR3 nucleotides are TGTGCCAGCAGCCAAGATTTAGCGGGGCCACTCACAGATACGCAGTATTTT. This codes for CASSQDLAGPLTDTQYF. V and J are TRBV4-2 and TRBJ2-3; 8 bases line up with TRBD2. The germline CDR1 and CDR2 sequences are LGHNA and YNFKEQ. The CDR3 covers 17 residues. Trimming took 0 bases from V and 2 from J; bases not matched to a gene: 7.

The CDR3 sequence: CSVEWGQSRTQYF. In DNA form, the CDR3 reads TGCAGCGTTGAATGGGGACAGTCCAGGACCCAGTACTTC. V and J are TRBV29-1 and TRBJ2-5, with 7 bases identical to TRBD1. The trim removed 2 bases at V and 7 bases at J, leaving 7 bases unmatched. The CDR3 loop spans 13 amino acids. From germline, CDR1 is SQVTM and CDR2 ANQGSEA.

In nucleotides, the CDR3 is TGTGCCAGCAGCCCGACCGTGGGAAGCGGGGGGCCCTACGAGCAGTACTTC. Amino acids: CASSPTVGSGGPYEQYF. The chain employs TRBV7-6 and TRBJ2-7; 9 bases are shared with TRBD2. V lost 5 bases and J lost 2; bases outside the gene matches: 13. This CDR3 is 17 amino acids long. CDR1 is SGHVS, CDR2 FNYEAQ, per germline.

This clonotype has just a few counts. This chain links TRBV9 with TRBJ2-5; D is perhaps TRBD1 (5 bases). Trimming cost V 2 bases and J 1 base, with 6 bases left between them. Looked up from germline, CDR1 is SGDLS and CDR2 is YYNGEE. This CDR3 region has 13 residues. The CDR3 loop reads CASSVDSQETQYF. In nucleotides, the CDR3 is TGTGCCAGCAGCGTCGACAGCCAAGAGACCCAGTACTTC.

This clonotype was observed at least ten times. The CDR3 spells CASSQENSDYEQYF. CDR3 bases: TGTGCCAGCAGCCAAGAGAATTCAGATTACGAGCAGTACTTC. The rearrangement links TRBV3-1 to TRBJ2-7; D is uncertain. V was pared by 0 bases and J by 4 bases, with 10 bases between. From germline, CDR1 is LGHDT and CDR2 YNNKEL (reference sequence). This CDR3 is built from 14 residues.

The chain is built from TRBV7-9 and TRBJ2-5, with 7 bases fitting TRBD1. The CDR3 is 16 residues long. In germline, CDR1 is SEHNR, CDR2 FQNEAQ (reference sequence). After removal of 4 bases from V and 0 bases from J, the junction contained 8 bases not matched to a gene. This CDR3 is CASSSNRGTYQETQYF. DNA for the CDR3: TGTGCCAGCAGCTCTAACAGGGGAACCTACCAAGAGACCCAGTACTTC.

This chain links TRBV7-9 with TRBJ2-7; D is perhaps TRBD1 (5 bases). CDR1 is SEHNR and CDR2 is FQNEAQ in the germline V gene (reference sequence). The CDR3 loop spans 13 amino acids. The V end was cut by 3 bases, the J end by 5 bases, with 11 bases between. The CDR3 region is CASSFWGRDEQYF. The CDR3 DNA is TGTGCCAGCAGCTTCTGGGGCAGGGACGAGCAGTACTTC. Combining the CDR3 with reference TRBV7-9 and TRBJ2-7 gives the whole variable domain DTGVSQNPRHKITKRGQNVTFRCDPISEHNRLYWYRQTLGQGPEFLTYFQNEAQLEKSRLLSDRFSAERPKGSFSTLEIQRTEQGDSAMYLCASSFWGRDEQYFGPGTRLTVT.

This chain connects TRBV7-2 to TRBJ1-1, with TRBD1 matching 8 bases. The junction had 15 bases not matched to a gene; V was cut back by 5 bases and J by 10 bases. Germline V CDR1 and CDR2: SGHTA, FQGNSA. The CDR3 is 15 amino acids. The CDR3 nucleotides read TGTGCCAGCAGCGTGACCTACCGCAGGGGGCGAGGAGCTTTCTTT. The encoded protein is CASSVTYRRGRGAFF.

This clonotype was observed a handful of times. The chain combines TRBV28 with TRBJ2-5; 8 bases are shared with TRBD1. CDR3 length equals 14 residues. Germline V lookup: CDR1 MDHEN, CDR2 SYDVKM. V lost 4 bases and J lost 5; bases outside the gene matches: 6. Here the CDR3 reads CASSWQGARETQYF. CDR3 nucleotide sequence: TGTGCCAGCAGTTGGCAGGGGGCGCGGGAGACCCAGTACTTC.

In its sample, this clonotype was seen a few times. The rearrangement joins TRBV20-1 to TRBJ2-1; 10 bases are a match to TRBD1. Germline trimming cut 4 bases from V and 6 bases from J; bases unmatched to any gene: 3. Germline values: CDR1 DFQATT, CDR2 SNEGSKA (reference sequence). The CDR3 runs to 13 residues. CDR3 coding DNA: TGCAGTGCTACTCGGACAGGGGGCAATGAGCAGTTCTTC. It encodes CSATRTGGNEQFF.